Each of the 32 T cell receptor beta chains below was sequenced from the same sample in a study of cytomegalovirus exposure and HLA in healthy donors listed by TCRdb under 2017. The library relied on the immunoSEQ multiplex PCR assay. For the multiplex PCR, a mixture combining 60 forward primers for TCR Vbeta segments and 13 reverse primers for TCR Jbeta segments was used. Entries here come from immuneACCESS through TCRdb and include only in-frame sequences with V and J called. Some clones fail to appear in such tables; in the studies checked, an unresolved V gene covers under half of the shortfall, and the cause of the remainder is unknown. Across this sample there are under 200,000 clones, with around three quarters seen only once. The ten largest make up 5.7% of the sample. The sample consisted of PBMCs. The source of these receptors is a man aged 35-49 years in good health and CMV-seronegative.

This clone has a handful of counts. The chain joins TRBV10-1 to TRBJ2-3, with a weak D call TRBD2 (6 bases). This CDR3 comprises 16 residues. V was clipped by 2 bases and J by 1 base, with 13 bases between them. Germline-derived CDR1 and CDR2 are WNHNN and SYGVQD (reference sequence). CDR3: CASSEPPGLGTDTQYF. CDR3 in DNA: TGCGCCAGCAGTGAGCCCCCGGGACTCGGCACAGATACGCAGTATTTT.

The J gene is TRBJ1-1, the V gene TRBV9; the D is unclear. Trimming removed 1 base at V and 0 bases at J, with 10 bases between. The germline V gene encodes CDR1 SGDLS and CDR2 YYNGEE. CDR3 size: 15 residues. Here the CDR3 DNA reads TGTGCCAGCAGCGTAACCTCAGTCATGAACACTGAAGCTTTCTTT. This translates into CASSVTSVMNTEAFF.

The chain has TRBV19 and TRBJ1-2, with D perhaps matching TRBD1 (5 bases). Germline CDR1 is LNHDA and CDR2 is SQIVND (reference sequence). CDR3 length: 14 amino acids. Trimming shortened V by 6 bases and J by 3 bases, and 14 bases separated the two germline ends. The CDR3 DNA reads TGTGCCAGTAGGGTCGGGGGAGTTGACTATGGCTACACCTTC. It encodes CASRVGGVDYGYTF.

V and J are TRBV4-3 and TRBJ2-3, with TRBD2 matching 11 bases. V was pared by 4 bases and J by 7 bases, with 13 bases of the junction left unmatched. The CDR3 covers 17 residues. Germline V gene data show CDR1 as LGHNA and CDR2 as YSLEER. The CDR3 nucleotides read TGCGCCAGCAGCCCAGTACTAGCGGGGGAAACGAGAAATACGCAGTATTTT. Its translation: CASSPVLAGETRNTQYF.

This clone was detected a few times. This chain connects TRBV7-9 to TRBJ1-2; TRBD1 might be the D (5 bases). The CDR3 is 13 amino acids. Between the trimmed V and J ends, which lost 2 bases and 4 bases, there was a span of 8 bases. CDR1 and CDR2 (germline): SEHNR, FQNEAQ (reference sequence). CDR3 residues: CASSLTDTYGYTF. The CDR3 nucleotides read TGTGCCAGCAGCTTAACGGACACCTATGGCTACACCTTC.

This clone was picked up a small number of times. The CDR3 region has the DNA TGCGCCAGCAGCCAGGACTCTTTAGGACTAGCGGCCTACGAGCAGTACTTC. Translated, it gives CASSQDSLGLAAYEQYF. The chain is built from TRBV4-3 and TRBJ2-7; 10 nucleotides match TRBD2. Germline lookup yields CDR1 LGHNA and CDR2 YSLEER. V lost 3 bases to trimming and J lost 2 bases; unmatched junction nucleotides: 10. The CDR3 is 17 amino acids.

This clone was counted between two and nine times. The chain employs TRBV11-3 and TRBJ2-7; D unresolved. The CDR3 runs 16 residues. V lost 2 bases and J lost 3, with 17 bases in between. CDR1 and CDR2 from the germline V gene are SGHNT and YENEEA. CDR3 nucleotide sequence: TGTGCCAGCAGCTTACACAGCTCCCCAACCCTCTACGAGCAGTACTTC. It translates to CASSLHSSPTLYEQYF.

The rearrangement joins TRBV15 to TRBJ1-5; D may be TRBD1 (5 bases). With 1 base removed from V and 2 bases from J, the gap between germline ends came to 12 bases. This CDR3 comprises 16 residues. From germline, CDR1 is LNHNV and CDR2 YYDKDF (reference sequence). The CDR3 protein is CATSRGGQGGNQPQHF. CDR3 DNA: TGTGCCACCAGCAGAGGTGGCCAGGGTGGCAATCAGCCCCAGCATTTT.

The chain joins TRBV7-9 to TRBJ2-4, with D perhaps matching TRBD2 (5 bases). The V gene lost 5 bases and the J gene lost 5 bases, with 28 bases spanning the gap. The germline V gene encodes CDR1 SEHNR and CDR2 FQNEAQ (reference sequence). This CDR3 contains 19 residues. CDR3 residues: CASSTSPSTLLSAENIQYF. CDR3 nucleotides: TGTGCCAGCAGCACCTCCCCTAGTACCCTCCTTAGCGCAGAAAACATTCAGTACTTC.

The chain has TRBV6-5 and TRBJ2-5; a possible D gene is TRBD1 (6 bases). The ends were cut back, 5 bases at V and 5 bases at J, with 15 bases in the middle. The CDR3 is 14 residues long. Germline lookup yields CDR1 MNHEY and CDR2 SVGAGI. CDR3 protein: CASSHSGESETQYF. For the CDR3, the DNA is TGTGCCAGCAGTCATTCAGGGGAGTCGGAGACCCAGTACTTC.

The chain recombines TRBV11-2 with TRBJ2-6; 9 positions agree with TRBD1. The trim removed 4 bases at V and 4 bases at J, leaving 5 bases unmatched. The length of the CDR3 is 16 residues. Germline V gene sequence: CDR1 SGHAT, CDR2 FQNNGV. The CDR3 region has the DNA TGTGCCAGCAGCTCGACAGGGGGATACGGGGCCAACGTCCTGACTTTC. It translates to CASSSTGGYGANVLTF.

V is TRBV18 and J is TRBJ1-1; D gene unclear. Trimming pared 6 bases from V and 3 bases from J, leaving 11 bases between. Germline V gene lookup returns CDR1 KGHSH and CDR2 LQKENI. The CDR3 loop spans 13 amino acids. CDR3 protein: CASSRKSDTEAFF. The CDR3 region has the DNA TGTGCCAGCTCGCGGAAGTCTGACACTGAAGCTTTCTTT.

The J gene is TRBJ2-2, the V gene TRBV19; no clear D gene. CDR1 and CDR2 from the germline V gene are LNHDA and SQIVND (reference sequence). The CDR3 is 14 amino acids. Trimming pared 8 bases from V and 4 bases from J, leaving 14 bases between. The CDR3 coding sequence is TGTGCCAGTCCCCCACGCGGTGTCACCGGGGAGCTGTTTTTT. It translates to CASPPRGVTGELFF. Supplemented by reference TRBV19 and TRBJ2-2, the full variable domain reads DGGITQSPKYLFRKEGQNVTLSCEQNLNHDAMYWYRQDPGQGLRLIYYSQIVNDFQKGDIAEGYSVSREKKESFPLTVTSAQKNPTAFYLCASPPRGVTGELFFGEGSRLTVL.

The V and J genes are TRBV5-1 and TRBJ2-3; TRBD1 agrees at 9 bases. The J segment lost 5 bases and the V segment lost 0 bases, leaving 7 bases of the junction unmatched. CDR1 and CDR2 (germline): SGHRS, YFSETQ. This CDR3 contains 16 residues. Written as DNA, the CDR3 is TGCGCCAGCAGCTTGGAACTAAGACAGGGGGGAGATACGCAGTATTTT. Protein: CASSLELRQGGDTQYF.

This clone was seen once. This chain joins TRBV6-1 and TRBJ2-7; 13 nucleotides match TRBD2. The junction had 8 bases not matched to a gene; V was cut back by 3 bases and J by 6 bases. Germline lookup yields CDR1 MNHNS and CDR2 SASEGT. This CDR3 is built from 16 residues. The CDR3 loop reads CASSELGLAGVREQYF. In nucleotides, the CDR3 is TGTGCCAGCAGTGAGCTAGGACTAGCGGGAGTGCGCGAGCAGTACTTC.

J is TRBJ2-7 and V is TRBV2, with unresolved D. The CDR3 is made up of 14 amino acids. Germline lookup yields CDR1 SNHLY and CDR2 FYNNEI. The ends were cut back, 4 bases at V and 0 bases at J, with 10 bases in the middle. The CDR3 DNA reads as TGTGCCAGCAGTGGGAGTCTACGCTCCTACGAGCAGTACTTC. This codes for CASSGSLRSYEQYF.

The gene calls are TRBV27 and TRBJ2-3; D unclear. CDR1 and CDR2 (germline): MNHEY, SMNVEV (reference sequence). Trimming took off 4 bases at V and 5 bases at J, with 10 bases between the two ends. This CDR3 is built from 13 residues. The CDR3 DNA is TGTGCCAGCAGTTCCCGGGTGCTAGATACGCAGTATTTT. Its protein is CASSSRVLDTQYF.

The gene calls are TRBV7-2 and TRBJ2-5; TRBD1 matches at 10 bases. CDR3 length: 19 residues. Per germline, CDR1 SGHTA and CDR2 FQGNSA. V was clipped by 0 bases and J by 5 bases; unmatched bases: 15. The CDR3 region has the DNA TGTGCCAGCAGCTTAGCCCATGGCCCCCTGACAGGGGGCGGGGAGACCCAGTACTTC. It translates to CASSLAHGPLTGGGETQYF.

The rearrangement links TRBV2 to TRBJ2-1; 7 bases line up with TRBD1. The CDR3 runs to 16 residues. Germline-derived CDR1 and CDR2 are SNHLY and FYNNEI. V gave up 4 bases and J gave up 8 bases; unmatched junction bases: 14. Written as DNA, the CDR3 is TGTGCCAGCAGTGTAGGGGACAGTTCTGTTGTCCATGAGCAGTTCTTC. Protein: CASSVGDSSVVHEQFF.

J is TRBJ1-5 and V is TRBV7-2, with D possibly matching TRBD1 (5 bases). This CDR3 region has 13 residues. The V and J ends lost 3 bases and 4 bases respectively, with 7 bases between them. Germline V gives CDR1 SGHTA, CDR2 FQGNSA. The CDR3 sequence: CASSLQGNQPQHF. CDR3 in DNA: TGTGCCAGCAGCTTGCAGGGTAATCAGCCCCAGCATTTT.

CDR3: CASSFSVKETQYF. CDR3 bases: TGCGCCAGCAGCTTTAGCGTCAAAGAGACCCAGTACTTC. The V gene is TRBV5-1, the J gene TRBJ2-5; perhaps TRBD2 as D (5 bases). This CDR3 contains 13 residues. The V gene lost 2 bases and the J gene lost 3 bases, with 8 bases spanning the gap. Germline CDR1 is SGHRS and CDR2 is YFSETQ.

V is TRBV5-1 and J is TRBJ1-6, with 7 bases lining up with TRBD1. V gave up 5 bases and J gave up 9 bases; unmatched junction bases: 11. Germline V lookup: CDR1 SGHRS, CDR2 YFSETQ. This CDR3 has 15 amino acids. CDR3 nucleotide sequence: TGCGCCAGCAGTATTGCCGACAGGGTGACTTCACCCCTCCACTTT. As protein: CASSIADRVTSPLHF.

The rearrangement links TRBV4-1 to TRBJ2-1; 9 nucleotides match TRBD1. J gave up 8 bases and V 1 base, and 9 bases lay outside the gene matches. Germline loops: CDR1 MGHRA, CDR2 YSYEKL. The CDR3 totals 16 residues. The CDR3 DNA follows: TGCGCCAGCAGCCAAGGGCTCGGGACAGGGCAGCATGAGCAGTTCTTC. Protein: CASSQGLGTGQHEQFF.

This clone was found a few times. This sequence joins TRBV5-1 and TRBJ2-7; D not certain. Between the trimmed V and J ends, which lost 4 bases and 3 bases, there was a span of 5 bases. The CDR3 extends over 11 amino acids. CDR1 is SGHRS and CDR2 is YFSETQ in the germline V gene. The CDR3: CASSTGYEQYF. CDR3 nucleotides: TGCGCCAGCAGCACGGGCTACGAGCAGTACTTC.

CDR3 sequence (DNA): TGTGCCAGTAGTATAGGAATAGCGGGAGGGTCTGAGCAGTTCTTC. This encodes CASSIGIAGGSEQFF. This chain uses TRBV19 with TRBJ2-1; 11 bases are a match to TRBD2. The CDR3 runs to 15 residues. Trimming at V came to 1 base and at J to 9 bases, leaving 5 bases not matched to a gene. Per the germline V gene, CDR1 is LNHDA and CDR2 is SQIVND (reference sequence).

The chain is built from TRBV2 and TRBJ2-7, with 10 bases aligning to TRBD1. V was pared by 9 bases and J by 5 bases, with 10 bases of the junction left unmatched. The V gene's germline CDR1 is SNHLY and CDR2 FYNNEI. This CDR3 contains 14 residues. CDR3 coding DNA: TGTGCCAGAGCGGGACAGGGGAGTACGAACGAGCAGTACTTC. Translated: CARAGQGSTNEQYF. Based on the CDR3 plus reference TRBV2 and TRBJ2-7, the full variable domain is EPEVTQTPSHQVTQMGQEVILRCVPISNHLYFYWYRQILGQKVEFLVSFYNNEISEKSEIFDDQFSVERPDGSNFTLKIRSTKLEDSAMYFCARAGQGSTNEQYFGPGTRLTVT.

The V and J genes are TRBV6-5 and TRBJ2-3, with 7 bases matching TRBD2. This CDR3 comprises 13 residues. V shed 4 bases and J 5 bases; nucleotides not matched to a gene: 3. CDR1 is MNHEY and CDR2 is SVGAGI in the germline V gene. The CDR3 loop is CASSSRTRDTQYF. Written as DNA, the CDR3 is TGTGCCAGCAGTTCCCGGACTAGAGATACGCAGTATTTT.

This clone was detected only a few times. The chain is built from TRBV5-5 and TRBJ2-7; D gene unclear. CDR3 length: 14 amino acids. CDR1 SGHKS and CDR2 YYEKEE come from the germline V gene (reference sequence). Deletions cut 5 bases from V and 0 bases from J, with 12 bases between. As DNA, the CDR3 is TGTGCCAGCAGTCTAGGCCTGGGCTCCTACGAGCAGTACTTC. Its translation is CASSLGLGSYEQYF.

The chain joins TRBV5-1 to TRBJ1-1, with TRBD1 identical over 11 bases. The germline V gene encodes CDR1 SGHRS and CDR2 YFSETQ. Unmatched junction bases numbered 6, after V lost 5 bases and J lost 0 bases. This CDR3 has 16 amino acids. In DNA, the CDR3 is TGCGCCAGCAGTGGACAGGGGGCGCTAATGAACACTGAAGCTTTCTTT. It encodes CASSGQGALMNTEAFF.

This clone turned up a few times. The genes are TRBV11-3 and TRBJ2-7; 8 nucleotides agree with TRBD1. The CDR3 totals 16 residues. Losses at the gene ends were 5 bases for V and 1 base for J; bases not matched to a gene: 10. Germline assignment: CDR1 SGHNT and CDR2 YENEEA. CDR3 in amino acids: CASSPPRNRGSYEQYF. In DNA, the CDR3 is TGTGCCAGCAGCCCCCCCCGCAACAGGGGGTCCTACGAGCAGTACTTC.

This clone appeared once. The V gene is TRBV5-1, the J gene TRBJ2-2, with D possibly being TRBD1 (5 bases). In germline, CDR1 is SGHRS, CDR2 YFSETQ. The CDR3 totals 15 residues. V was shortened by 1 base and J by 3 bases, with 10 bases between the two germline ends. CDR3 sequence (DNA): TGCGCCAGCAGCTTGTCCCAGGGTTACACCGGGGAGCTGTTTTTT. Its protein product is CASSLSQGYTGELFF.

Regarding this clone: One end of the junction does not line up with germline, which may come from a read error. The chain uses TRBV7-9 and TRBJ1-4; possible D gene TRBD1, 5 bases. The germline V gene has CDR1 SEHNR and CDR2 FQNEAQ (reference sequence). This CDR3 is 17 amino acids long. In nucleotides, the CDR3 is TGTTCCAGCAGCTTATCCCAGTCGGACACCGGCGACGGAAAACTGTTTTTT. Protein: CSSSLSQSDTGDGKLFF.